One and the same sample provided the 18 T cell receptor beta chains below, sequenced in a study of blood T cell repertoires in COVID-19. Produced via immunoSEQ multiplex PCR; TCRdb's table is partial and in-frame only. Among about 200,000 clones listed, about 84% were seen once. The sample consisted of PBMCs or T cells enriched from blood (not recorded which). Receptors originate from a woman aged 40 to 49 with acute COVID-19.

The CDR3 nucleotides are TGTGCCAGCAGTAGCGGGGGGAACACCGGGGAGCTGTTTTTT. This codes for CASSSGGNTGELFF. The V gene is TRBV2, the J gene TRBJ2-2; the match to TRBD2 covers 8 bases. The CDR3 has 14 residues. Germline V lookup: CDR1 SNHLY, CDR2 FYNNEI. V lost 5 bases and J lost 1; bases outside the gene matches: 0.

This clone has more than one count but fewer than ten. The chain carries TRBV3-1 (or the pseudogene TRBV3-2) and TRBJ1-5; 9 bases agree with TRBD1. Trimming took 1 base from V and 6 from J; bases not matched to a gene: 4. The germline V gene encodes CDR1 LGHDT and CDR2 YNNKEL (reference sequence). CDR3 size: 15 residues. The CDR3 region has the DNA TGTGCCAGCAGCCAAGCACAGGGGGCGGGTCAGCCCCAGCATTTT. It specifies CASSQAQGAGQPQHF.

J is TRBJ1-5 and V is TRBV28; D perhaps matches TRBD1 (6 bases). The CDR3 runs to 15 residues. Per the germline V gene, CDR1 is MDHEN and CDR2 is SYDVKM. V gave up 6 bases and J gave up 0 bases, with 12 bases separating them. The CDR3 DNA follows: TGTGCCAGCAGATGGACAGATTATAGCAATCAGCCCCAGCATTTT. This encodes CASRWTDYSNQPQHF.

The V call is TRBV29-1, the J call TRBJ1-2; TRBD1 might be the D (6 bases). The V end lost 2 bases, the J end lost 5 bases, and 21 bases lay between the germline ends. The CDR3 loop spans 16 amino acids. The germline CDR1 and CDR2 sequences are SQVTM and ANQGSEA. The CDR3 coding sequence is TGCAGCGTTGAACCGAGGGCAGGGGCGGTTTGGTATGGCTACACCTTC. Translated: CSVEPRAGAVWYGYTF.

This chain uses TRBV30 with TRBJ1-3, with D unresolved. In germline, CDR1 is GTSNPN, CDR2 SVGIG (reference sequence). The CDR3 runs 15 residues. The germline V and J ends were trimmed by 3 bases and 2 bases, with 14 bases remaining between them. CDR3 region: CAWSIGWEPGNTIYF. CDR3 coding DNA: TGTGCCTGGAGCATAGGCTGGGAGCCTGGAAACACCATATATTTT.

This rearrangement joins TRBV5-1 to TRBJ2-1; 12 nucleotides line up with TRBD2. The CDR3 runs 17 residues. The V and J ends lost 4 bases and 0 bases, in that order; junction bases with no gene match: 5. CDR1 and CDR2 (germline): SGHRS, YFSETQ. The chain's CDR3 is CASSLLAGGPSYNEQFF. The CDR3 DNA sequence: TGCGCCAGCAGCCTTCTAGCGGGAGGGCCCTCCTACAATGAGCAGTTCTTC.

The chain is built from TRBV28 and TRBJ1-5, with D unclear. The CDR3 runs 15 residues. V was clipped by 9 bases and J by 6 bases, with 21 bases between them. Germline loops: CDR1 MDHEN, CDR2 SYDVKM. The CDR3, as DNA: TGTGCCAGTTTCGCTCCGGGAATCCAAGGTCAGCCCCAGCATTTT. This sequence encodes CASFAPGIQGQPQHF.

This rearrangement joins TRBV6-5 to TRBJ1-6, with a weak D call TRBD1 (5 bases). V dropped 8 bases and J dropped 7 bases, with 12 bases sitting between them. CDR1 is MNHEY, CDR2 SVGAGI, per germline. The CDR3 is 13 residues long. CDR3 in amino acids: CASAGHKNSPLHF. The CDR3 nucleotides read TGTGCCAGCGCGGGGCACAAAAATTCACCCCTCCACTTT.

The V call is TRBV19, the J call TRBJ2-3; 8 bases line up with TRBD2. The V and J ends lost 7 bases and 6 bases, in that order; junction bases with no gene match: 18. The V gene's germline CDR1 is LNHDA and CDR2 SQIVND (reference sequence). The CDR3 is made up of 17 amino acids. The CDR3: CASTRVGAGGREDTQYF. The CDR3, as DNA: TGTGCCAGTACTAGGGTGGGCGCGGGGGGCCGTGAGGATACGCAGTATTTT.

This chain links TRBV5-4 with TRBJ2-7; D is unresolved. CDR1 and CDR2 (germline): SGHNT, YYREEE (reference sequence). Trimming took off 0 bases at V and 3 bases at J, with 10 bases between the two ends. The CDR3 is 14 amino acids. DNA for the CDR3: TGTGCCAGCAGCTTGGGGGCCTTAAACTACGAGCAGTACTTC. This gives the protein CASSLGALNYEQYF.

This chain connects TRBV28 to TRBJ1-6; TRBD1 might be the D (5 bases). The germline V gene has CDR1 MDHEN and CDR2 SYDVKM. The length of the CDR3 is 14 residues. The V gene lost 7 bases and the J gene lost 5 bases, with 12 bases spanning the gap. Here the CDR3 reads CASTLGQDNSPLHF. The CDR3 nucleotides are TGTGCCAGCACCTTGGGGCAGGATAATTCACCCCTCCACTTT.

The chain employs TRBV28 and TRBJ1-4; maybe TRBD1 (5 bases). Germline V gene lookup returns CDR1 MDHEN and CDR2 SYDVKM. V was shortened by 4 bases and J by 1 base, with 13 bases between the two germline ends. The CDR3 length is 16 residues. This chain's CDR3 is CASSSPPRVTNEKLFF. The CDR3 nucleotides read TGTGCCAGCAGTTCCCCCCCCAGGGTAACTAATGAAAAACTGTTTTTT.

This rearrangement joins TRBV5-1 to TRBJ2-5, with D unresolved. The V end was cut by 1 base, the J end by 5 bases, with 9 bases between. Germline assignment: CDR1 SGHRS and CDR2 YFSETQ. The CDR3 totals 13 residues. For the CDR3, the DNA is TGCGCCAGCAGCTTGAAGCCTCGGGAGACCCAGTACTTC. Its protein is CASSLKPRETQYF. Based on the CDR3 plus reference TRBV5-1 and TRBJ2-5, the full variable domain is KAGVTQTPRYLIKTRGQQVTLSCSPISGHRSVSWYQQTPGQGLQFLFEYFSETQRNKGNFPGRFSGRQFSNSRSEMNVSTLELGDSALYLCASSLKPRETQYFGPGTRLLVL.

The chain couples TRBV5-1 to TRBJ2-7; no firm D call. Germline V lookup: CDR1 SGHRS, CDR2 YFSETQ. Trimming cost V 0 bases and J 6 bases, with 7 bases left between them. This CDR3 has 12 amino acids. The CDR3 sequence is CASSLVSGEQYF. The DNA of the CDR3 is TGCGCCAGCAGCTTGGTGAGTGGCGAGCAGTACTTC.

This chain links TRBV5-6 with TRBJ2-7; 7 nucleotides align to TRBD1. Looked up from germline, CDR1 is SGHDT and CDR2 is YYEEEE. The CDR3 contains 16 residues. V lost 2 bases and J lost 3; bases outside the gene matches: 11. The CDR3, as DNA: TGTGCCAGCAGCTTCTTATCCGGGACAGAGATCTACGAGCAGTACTTC. Its protein is CASSFLSGTEIYEQYF.

The rearrangement links TRBV10-3 to TRBJ1-1; D gene ambiguous. The V end lost 6 bases, the J end lost 0 bases, and 8 bases lay between the germline ends. This CDR3 region has 13 residues. The V gene's germline CDR1 is ENHRY and CDR2 SYGVKD. The CDR3 bases are TGTGCCATCAGCCTCAACATGAACACTGAAGCTTTCTTT. It yields the protein CAISLNMNTEAFF.

In its sample, this clone was seen once. The chain recombines TRBV10-3 with TRBJ2-2; TRBD1 is a possible D gene (6 bases). V shed 8 bases and J shed 0 bases, with 13 bases lying between them. The germline gives CDR1 ENHRY, CDR2 SYGVKD. The CDR3 extends over 15 amino acids. The CDR3 coding sequence is TGTGCCATCCCCTCGACAGGCTCGAACACCGGGGAGCTGTTTTTT. It is translated as CAIPSTGSNTGELFF.

The CDR3 spells CASSLSQGTEQFF. DNA for the CDR3: TGTGCCAGCAGTTTATCTCAGGGGACTGAGCAGTTCTTC. The chain recombines TRBV27 with TRBJ2-1, with a weak D call TRBD1 (6 bases). CDR1 and CDR2 from the germline V gene are MNHEY and SMNVEV (reference sequence). V was clipped by 0 bases and J by 9 bases, with 9 bases between them. The length of the CDR3 is 13 residues.